Listed here are 26 T cell receptor beta chains from one sample, sequenced in a study of long-term antiretroviral therapy in people with HIV. Researchers report immunoSEQ v3.0 was run at survey level. Measured with immunoSEQ multiplex PCR; TCRdb has only the in-frame clones, and not every one. The data show 25,000 to 30,000 clones, 90% to 95% seen once. The sample in question was unsorted PBMCs, obtained 3.1 years after starting antiretroviral therapy. The origin of the receptors is a man younger than 35 with HIV.

The chain recombines TRBV7-8 with TRBJ2-1, with 9 nucleotides matching TRBD2. CDR1 is SGHVS, CDR2 FQNEAQ, per germline. V gave up 5 bases and J gave up 8 bases; unmatched junction bases: 10. The CDR3 is made up of 15 amino acids. CDR3 DNA: TGTGCCAGCAGCAGAACCGGGACTAGCATGCATGAGCAGTTCTTC. This translates into CASSRTGTSMHEQFF.

This chain uses TRBV7-9 with TRBJ2-2, with 7 bases that match TRBD1. This CDR3 has 16 amino acids. Losses at the gene ends were 5 bases for V and 3 bases for J; bases not matched to a gene: 9. Germline V gives CDR1 SEHNR, CDR2 FQNEAQ (reference sequence). The CDR3 DNA follows: TGTGCCAGCAGCCGATACTCGCAGGGGGACACCGGGGAGCTGTTTTTT. This translates into CASSRYSQGDTGELFF. The full variable domain, completed using reference TRBV7-9 and TRBJ2-2, is DTGVSQNPRHKITKRGQNVTFRCDPISEHNRLYWYRQTLGQGPEFLTYFQNEAQLEKSRLLSDRFSAERPKGSFSTLEIQRTEQGDSAMYLCASSRYSQGDTGELFFGEGSRLTVL.

The gene calls are TRBV9 and TRBJ2-2; 7 bases align to TRBD1. Germline V gene sequence: CDR1 SGDLS, CDR2 YYNGEE. The junction had 4 bases not matched to a gene; V was cut back by 3 bases and J by 5 bases. This CDR3 is 14 amino acids long. The CDR3 spells CASSDPRGTGELFF. CDR3 nucleotide sequence: TGTGCCAGCAGCGACCCCAGGGGGACCGGGGAGCTGTTTTTT.

Only one count was recorded for this clone. The chain employs TRBV6-6 and TRBJ2-7, with 7 bases aligning to TRBD2. The CDR3 is 15 residues long. The V segment lost 0 bases and the J segment 2 bases; nucleotides outside the gene matches: 4. From germline, CDR1 is MNHNY and CDR2 SVGAGI (reference sequence). The CDR3 loop reads CASSYSLAVAYEQYF. Written as DNA, the CDR3 is TGTGCCAGCAGTTACTCGCTAGCGGTGGCCTACGAGCAGTACTTC.

The chain links TRBV5-5 to TRBJ2-7; maybe TRBD1 (5 bases). V was shortened by 5 bases and J by 1 base, with 13 bases between the two germline ends. CDR1 is SGHKS and CDR2 is YYEKEE in the germline V gene (reference sequence). The CDR3 length is 14 residues. DNA of the CDR3: TGTGCCAGCAGAAGTTGGGGCAGGTCCTACGAGCAGTACTTC. Residues: CASRSWGRSYEQYF. The entire variable domain, with the rest obtained from reference TRBV5-5 and TRBJ2-7, is as follows: DAGVTQSPTHLIKTRGQQVTLRCSPISGHKSVSWYQQVLGQGPQFIFQYYEKEERGRGNFPDRFSARQFPNYSSELNVNALLLGDSALYLCASRSWGRSYEQYFGPGTRLTVT.

This clone was detected only a few times. The J gene is TRBJ1-1, the V gene TRBV7-9, with unresolved D. Germline assignment: CDR1 SEHNR and CDR2 FQNEAQ (reference sequence). This CDR3 spans 15 amino acids. The V end lost 3 bases, the J end lost 2 bases, and 13 bases lay between the germline ends. CDR3 in amino acids: CASSFVFEANTEAFF. CDR3 nucleotides: TGTGCCAGCAGCTTTGTTTTTGAGGCAAACACTGAAGCTTTCTTT. The variable domain in full, completed from reference TRBV7-9 and TRBJ1-1, reads DTGVSQNPRHKITKRGQNVTFRCDPISEHNRLYWYRQTLGQGPEFLTYFQNEAQLEKSRLLSDRFSAERPKGSFSTLEIQRTEQGDSAMYLCASSFVFEANTEAFFGQGTRLTVV.

The table lists this clone with a count of one. The chain employs TRBV19 and TRBJ2-7; TRBD1 aligns across 12 bases. Germline CDR1 LNHDA, CDR2 SQIVND (reference sequence). The CDR3 loop spans 15 amino acids. V dropped 4 bases and J dropped 6; count of bases not matched to a gene: 7. The CDR3 reads CASSRIGTGGAEQYF. CDR3 nucleotide sequence: TGTGCCAGTAGTAGGATAGGGACAGGGGGCGCCGAGCAGTACTTC.

The chain has TRBV18 and TRBJ2-2; 9 bases align to TRBD2. The junction had 7 bases not matched to a gene; V was cut back by 3 bases and J by 8 bases. The germline V gene has CDR1 KGHSH and CDR2 LQKENI. The CDR3 has 15 residues. CDR3: CASSPTSGFIGELFF. The CDR3, as DNA: TGTGCCAGCTCACCGACTAGCGGCTTCATTGGGGAGCTGTTTTTT.

This clone was seen a single time. The genes are TRBV7-9 and TRBJ1-2, with 9 bases lining up with TRBD1. V shed 4 bases, J shed 7 bases, and the junction held 19 bases outside the gene matches. The CDR3 length is 18 residues. Per germline, CDR1 SEHNR and CDR2 FQNEAQ (reference sequence). The CDR3 region is CASSSPYRGQGFVGGYTF. In nucleotides, the CDR3 is TGTGCCAGCAGCTCCCCTTATCGGGGACAGGGTTTCGTAGGTGGCTACACCTTC.

V gene TRBV4-3 combines with J gene TRBJ2-2; D unclear. Trimming took 7 bases from V and 5 from J, leaving 17 bases between them. The CDR3 covers 15 residues. Germline values: CDR1 LGHNA, CDR2 YSLEER. CDR3: CASTPSSTSTGELFF. The CDR3 DNA follows: TGCGCCAGCACCCCCTCATCCACTTCTACCGGGGAGCTGTTTTTT.

The gene calls are TRBV4-2 and TRBJ2-2, with D perhaps TRBD1 or TRBD2 (5 bases each). Looked up from germline, CDR1 is LGHNA and CDR2 is YNFKEQ. The CDR3 runs to 15 residues. The V gene lost 1 base and the J gene lost 2 bases, with 8 bases spanning the gap. This CDR3 reads CASSQGDGNTGELFF. The CDR3 DNA follows: TGTGCCAGCAGCCAAGGGGACGGTAACACCGGGGAGCTGTTTTTT.

This sequence joins TRBV5-8 and TRBJ2-7; 8 bases are a match to TRBD2. This CDR3 region has 14 residues. Trimming took 2 bases from V and 4 from J; bases not matched to a gene: 5. The V gene's germline CDR1 is SGHTS and CDR2 YDEGEE. CDR3 sequence reads: CASSLPGLGYEQYF. The CDR3 DNA sequence: TGTGCCAGCAGCTTACCGGGACTAGGTTACGAGCAGTACTTC.

This chain uses TRBV5-1 with TRBJ2-5, with D possibly TRBD2 on 5 matching bases. CDR1 and CDR2 (germline): SGHRS, YFSETQ. V lost 4 bases, J lost 4 bases, and 11 bases lay in between. The CDR3 spans 13 residues. The CDR3 DNA reads TGCGCCAGCAGCCCGCGGGTTGGAGAGACCCAGTACTTC. Translating it yields CASSPRVGETQYF.

The genes are TRBV19 and TRBJ1-1; D is possibly TRBD1 (6 bases). The CDR3 extends over 13 amino acids. Trimming took 6 bases from V and 5 from J, leaving 13 bases between them. In germline, CDR1 is LNHDA, CDR2 SQIVND (reference sequence). DNA for the CDR3: TGTGCCAGTAGCCCCGGGGGCGGGACTGAAGCTTTCTTT. This gives the protein CASSPGGGTEAFF. Combining the CDR3 with reference TRBV19 and TRBJ1-1 gives the whole variable domain DGGITQSPKYLFRKEGQNVTLSCEQNLNHDAMYWYRQDPGQGLRLIYYSQIVNDFQKGDIAEGYSVSREKKESFPLTVTSAQKNPTAFYLCASSPGGGTEAFFGQGTRLTVV.

The V and J genes are TRBV5-1 and TRBJ2-5; 8 bases line up with TRBD1. Per germline, CDR1 SGHRS and CDR2 YFSETQ. J gave up 2 bases and V 2 bases, and 8 bases lay outside the gene matches. The CDR3 length is 16 residues. The CDR3 loop is CASSLGAGGRQETQYF. CDR3 bases: TGCGCCAGCAGCTTAGGGGCAGGGGGCCGACAAGAGACCCAGTACTTC.

The chain carries TRBV7-2 and TRBJ1-2; possible D gene TRBD1, 5 bases. The germline gives CDR1 SGHTA, CDR2 FQGNSA. The CDR3 loop spans 13 amino acids. V gave up 4 bases and J gave up 8 bases, with 14 bases separating them. The CDR3 DNA sequence: TGTGCCAGCAGCTGGGGGGGGAAGGAGGGCTACACCTTC. Amino acid sequence: CASSWGGKEGYTF.

The genes are TRBV19 and TRBJ1-1; D is undetermined. Trimming removed 11 bases at V and 1 base at J, with 5 bases between. Per germline, CDR1 LNHDA and CDR2 SQIVND (reference sequence). This CDR3 comprises 10 residues. The CDR3 protein is CAAGNTEAFF. CDR3 coding DNA: TGTGCCGCTGGGAACACTGAAGCTTTCTTT. Combining the CDR3 with reference TRBV19 and TRBJ1-1 gives the whole variable domain DGGITQSPKYLFRKEGQNVTLSCEQNLNHDAMYWYRQDPGQGLRLIYYSQIVNDFQKGDIAEGYSVSREKKESFPLTVTSAQKNPTAFYLCAAGNTEAFFGQGTRLTVV.

The J gene is TRBJ1-2, the V gene TRBV9; weak D call: TRBD1 (5 bases). Trimming removed 3 bases from V and 3 bases from J, with 15 bases in between. The CDR3 runs 15 residues. Germline V gene data show CDR1 as SGDLS and CDR2 as YYNGEE. This CDR3 is CASSADPGGDYGYTF. CDR3 coding DNA: TGTGCCAGCAGCGCTGATCCGGGGGGGGACTATGGCTACACCTTC.

This chain uses TRBV6-6 with TRBJ1-1; no definite D call. The V end was cut by 0 bases, the J end by 3 bases, with 8 bases between. CDR3 length equals 14 residues. Germline V CDR1 and CDR2: MNHNY, SVGAGI (reference sequence). CDR3 DNA sequence: TGTGCCAGCAGTTACTCGATTGCGGACACTGAAGCTTTCTTT. It is translated as CASSYSIADTEAFF.

This chain joins TRBV30 and TRBJ1-3; D is perhaps TRBD1 (5 bases). This CDR3 is built from 14 residues. Trimming took 5 bases from V and 3 from J, leaving 14 bases between them. CDR1 and CDR2 from the germline V gene are GTSNPN and SVGIG (reference sequence). The CDR3 nucleotides are TGTGCCTGGGATGCCGGGGGAGTTGGAAACACCATATATTTT. Amino acid sequence: CAWDAGGVGNTIYF.

The genes are TRBV5-4 and TRBJ1-2, with a weak D call TRBD1 (6 bases). The CDR3 runs to 16 residues. Germline V gives CDR1 SGHNT, CDR2 YYREEE (reference sequence). Trimming cost V 6 bases and J 2 bases, with 20 bases left between them. As DNA, the CDR3 is TGTGCCAGCAAGCCACGTGTAGGACAGACCAACTATGGCTACACCTTC. As protein: CASKPRVGQTNYGYTF. The whole variable domain, filled in from reference TRBV5-4 and TRBJ1-2, reads ETGVTQSPTHLIKTRGQQVTLRCSSQSGHNTVSWYQQALGQGPQFIFQYYREEENGRGNFPPRFSGLQFPNYSSELNVNALELDDSALYLCASKPRVGQTNYGYTFGSGTRLTVV.

This clone has just one count. The chain employs TRBV4-2 and TRBJ2-2, with D maybe TRBD1 (6 bases). The CDR3 is 16 residues long. Germline V gives CDR1 LGHNA, CDR2 YNFKEQ. V dropped 0 bases and J dropped 7 bases, with 15 bases sitting between them. The CDR3 nucleotides read TGTGCCAGCAGCCAAGATGTGGGGGCGCTGAGCGGGGAGCTGTTTTTT. It yields the protein CASSQDVGALSGELFF.

This chain's CDR3 is CASRGTATETQYF. The CDR3 DNA reads TGTGCCAGCAGGGGGACAGCTACAGAGACCCAGTACTTC. This chain connects TRBV27 to TRBJ2-5; 7 bases line up with TRBD1. Trimming removed 6 bases from V and 4 bases from J; junction bases left unmatched: 5. The CDR3 has 13 amino acids. Germline V gives CDR1 MNHEY, CDR2 SMNVEV (reference sequence).

The chain has TRBV29-1 and TRBJ1-4, with unresolved D. The CDR3 covers 15 residues. CDR1 is SQVTM, CDR2 ANQGSEA, per germline. Trimming took 0 bases from V and 7 from J, leaving 15 bases between them. The CDR3 coding sequence is TGCAGCGTTGAAGATCTAACTCAATCCCGTGAAAAACTGTTTTTT. The encoded protein is CSVEDLTQSREKLFF. The full variable domain, with the rest looked up from reference TRBV29-1 and TRBJ1-4, is SAVISQKPSRDICQRGTSLTIQCQVDSQVTMMFWYRQQPGQSLTLIATANQGSEATYESGFVIDKFPISRPNLTFSTLTVSNMSPEDSSIYLCSVEDLTQSREKLFFGSGTQLSVL.

The genes are TRBV15 and TRBJ1-2, with D tentatively TRBD1 (6 bases). The CDR3 spans 15 residues. Trimming took 4 bases from V and 6 from J, leaving 18 bases between them. Germline-derived CDR1 and CDR2 are LNHNV and YYDKDF (reference sequence). CDR3: CATSTYPTGRDGYTF. Here the CDR3 DNA reads TGTGCCACCAGCACCTACCCCACAGGGAGGGATGGCTACACCTTC. The full variable domain, its missing parts supplied by reference TRBV15 and TRBJ1-2, is DAMVIQNPRYQVTQFGKPVTLSCSQTLNHNVMYWYQQKSSQAPKLLFHYYDKDFNNEADTPDNFQSRRPNTSFCFLDIRSPGLGDTAMYLCATSTYPTGRDGYTFGSGTRLTVV.

V usage is TRBV6-5 and J usage is TRBJ1-2, with a tentative D call TRBD1 (5 bases). This CDR3 is built from 13 residues. CDR1 MNHEY and CDR2 SVGAGI come from the germline V gene. The ends were cut back, 5 bases at V and 2 bases at J, with 9 bases in the middle. CDR3 nucleotides: TGTGCCAGCAGTCCCCGGGGCAACTATGGCTACACCTTC. It encodes CASSPRGNYGYTF.